This TCR beta chain was obtained from a study of sequential checkpoint blockade in melanoma. Across the whole study: Patients were randomized 1:1 to nivolumab-then-ipilimumab or ipilimumab-then-nivolumab first-line. Maintenance nivolumab came after either treatment sequence.

Measured with immunoSEQ multiplex PCR; TCRdb has only the in-frame clones, and not every one. The table has about 16,000 clones, around 94% seen once. This sample's treatment: randomized to nivolumab then ipilimumab (arm A) or the reverse (arm B). None of the patients previously received DNA-damaging chemotherapy. Live CD3+CD8+ CD19− CD56− cells were sorted from PBMCs. Germline V gives CDR1 SGHVS, CDR2 FNYEAQ. There are 17 residues in the CDR3. V dropped 4 bases and J dropped 3; count of bases not matched to a gene: 11. This TCR was recovered from a human donor with melanoma. The rearrangement joins TRBV7-6 to TRBJ2-7, with 11 bases matching TRBD2. Material: CD8+ T cells sorted from blood (inferred from file names), obtained from a patient given nivolumab and ipilimumab in sequence. The CDR3 nucleotides are TGTGCCAGCAGCTCTACTAGCGGGAGAATAGGGCGCTACGAGCAGTACTTC. This translates into CASSSTSGRIGRYEQYF.